A single TCR beta chain is shown here with its context. This record comes from a study of blood T cell repertoires in COVID-19. Germline trimming cut 4 bases from V and 8 bases from J; bases unmatched to any gene: 5. CDR3 length: 13 residues. Germline V CDR1 and CDR2: SGHNT, YYREEE (reference sequence). Assay used: immunoSEQ multiplex PCR; TCRdb lists only in-frame clones, some missing. The sample yields 150,000 to 200,000 clones, roughly 83% seen once. The genes are TRBV5-4 and TRBJ1-4, with 7 bases aligning to TRBD1. The sample consisted of PBMCs or T cells enriched from blood (not recorded which). This receptor was taken from a woman in her sixties who had recovered from COVID-19. The CDR3 loop is CASSGGQREKLFF. The CDR3, as DNA: TGTGCCAGCAGCGGGGGACAGCGAGAAAAACTGTTTTTT.